Each of the 24 T cell receptor beta chains below was sequenced from the same sample in a study of shared clonotypes between healthy human individuals. The naive CD8 subset, CD45RO-negative cells positively selected for CCR7, excluded terminally differentiated effector memory CD45RA+ cells. Using immunoSEQ multiplex PCR, the repertoire was profiled, and TCRdb retains in-frame clones only, with some absent. This table holds about 870,000 clones, 80% to 95% found once. Sample: naive CD8+ T cells sorted from blood. The receptors were gathered from a man aged 30-40 years in good health.

This clone came up once. This chain joins TRBV7-7 and TRBJ2-5; possibly TRBD2 for D (5 bases). From germline, CDR1 is SSHAT and CDR2 FNYEAQ (reference sequence). The CDR3 consists of 15 residues. Trimming left V 6 bases short and J 1 base short, with 15 bases between. CDR3 sequence: CASSQSAGSQETQYF. The CDR3 nucleotides are TGTGCCAGCAGTCAGTCGGCTGGGAGCCAAGAGACCCAGTACTTC.

The gene calls are TRBV7-9 and TRBJ2-1; D not resolved. V shed 0 bases and J shed 5 bases, with 14 bases lying between them. Germline-derived CDR1 and CDR2 are SEHNR and FQNEAQ (reference sequence). The CDR3 spans 16 residues. CDR3 in amino acids: CASSLARAGIHNEQFF. DNA for the CDR3: TGTGCCAGCAGCTTAGCGCGAGCAGGTATCCACAATGAGCAGTTCTTC.

The V and J genes are TRBV29-1 and TRBJ2-7; TRBD2 matches at 13 bases. The CDR3 consists of 13 residues. Germline-derived CDR1 and CDR2 are SQVTM and ANQGSEA. With 7 bases clipped from V and 4 bases from J, the junction kept 4 bases outside the gene matches. This chain's CDR3 is CSAGLAGVYEQYF. The CDR3 DNA is TGCAGCGCTGGACTAGCGGGAGTGTACGAGCAGTACTTC.

The chain uses TRBV27 and TRBJ2-7; TRBD1 matches at 7 bases. The V gene's germline CDR1 is MNHEY and CDR2 SMNVEV (reference sequence). The CDR3 contains 14 residues. V dropped 4 bases and J dropped 0; count of bases not matched to a gene: 3. Here the CDR3 reads CASSSDRSSYEQYF. Here the CDR3 DNA reads TGTGCCAGCAGTTCGGACAGGAGCTCCTACGAGCAGTACTTC.

The genes are TRBV6-6 and TRBJ1-2, with a tentative D call TRBD1 (6 bases). CDR3 length equals 16 residues. Germline loops: CDR1 MNHNY, CDR2 SVGAGI (reference sequence). V was clipped by 2 bases and J by 4 bases, with 17 bases between them. The CDR3 nucleotides are TGTGCCAGCAGTTACAGGGGGGCCAGGGATTCCTATGGCTACACCTTC. Translating it yields CASSYRGARDSYGYTF.

The V gene is TRBV6-5, the J gene TRBJ2-7; 12 nucleotides align to TRBD1. V lost 6 bases and J lost 1; bases outside the gene matches: 4. The CDR3 loop spans 15 amino acids. Germline assignment: CDR1 MNHEY and CDR2 SVGAGI. CDR3 loop: CASRRGQGASYEQYF. CDR3 sequence (DNA): TGTGCCAGCAGACGGGGACAGGGGGCTTCCTACGAGCAGTACTTC.

CDR3 sequence reads: CASSSEGDTQYF. CDR3 nucleotides: TGTGCCAGCAGCTCCGAGGGGGATACGCAGTATTTT. The chain has TRBV7-2 and TRBJ2-3; D possibly uses TRBD1 or TRBD2 (5 bases each). V gave up 4 bases and J gave up 6 bases, with 8 bases separating them. Germline V gene sequence: CDR1 SGHTA, CDR2 FQGNSA. The CDR3 covers 12 residues.

Only a few counts were recorded for this clone. This sequence joins TRBV19 and TRBJ1-4; D is ambiguous. The CDR3 is 16 amino acids. V was shortened by 3 bases and J by 7 bases, with 18 bases between the two germline ends. Germline CDR1 reads LNHDA; CDR2 reads SQIVND (reference sequence). CDR3 coding DNA: TGTGCCAGTAGTATCGGGGAAGGCAGTTTGGTTGAAAAACTGTTTTTT. Its protein is CASSIGEGSLVEKLFF.

The chain uses TRBV7-9 and TRBJ2-7; 7 bases are shared with TRBD2. CDR3 length equals 15 residues. Trimming removed 4 bases from V and 3 bases from J; junction bases left unmatched: 9. Germline V CDR1 and CDR2: SEHNR, FQNEAQ (reference sequence). The CDR3 sequence is CASSSPAGEVYEQYF. CDR3 DNA sequence: TGTGCCAGCAGCTCCCCGGCGGGAGAGGTCTACGAGCAGTACTTC.

This sequence joins TRBV5-1 and TRBJ2-1; 7 positions agree with TRBD2. Germline CDR1 SGHRS, CDR2 YFSETQ. The CDR3 is 16 amino acids. V gave up 5 bases and J gave up 1 base; unmatched junction bases: 9. CDR3 bases: TGCGCCAGCAGACTTTCCTCTAGCGGTTCCTACAATGAGCAGTTCTTC. Translated, it gives CASRLSSSGSYNEQFF.

CDR3 region: CASRRTSGSTDTQYF. As DNA, the CDR3 is TGTGCCAGCAGACGGACTAGCGGGAGCACAGATACGCAGTATTTT. The rearrangement links TRBV4-2 to TRBJ2-3, with 11 nucleotides matching TRBD2. This CDR3 is 15 amino acids long. In germline, CDR1 is LGHNA, CDR2 YNFKEQ. The ends lost 6 bases at V and 0 bases at J; junction bases unmatched: 2.

V is TRBV7-9 and J is TRBJ2-1, with D perhaps assigned TRBD1 or TRBD2 (7 bases each). This CDR3 region has 18 residues. CDR1 and CDR2 (germline): SEHNR, FQNEAQ (reference sequence). Trimming took 5 bases from V and 0 from J, leaving 20 bases between them. The CDR3, as DNA: TGTGCCAGCAGCCCCCAGGGGGGGGCGCCAAGCTCCTACAATGAGCAGTTCTTC. Encoded protein: CASSPQGGAPSSYNEQFF.

In the case of this clone: One end of the junction fails to match germline, which may point to a read error. The CDR3 nucleotides are TGTGCCAGCAGAGGCCCGACTTGGCCCCCCTTT. As protein: CASRGPTWPPF. The chain carries TRBV2 and TRBJ1-1; no clear D gene. Germline loops: CDR1 SNHLY, CDR2 FYNNEI. The CDR3 has 11 amino acids.

The rearrangement joins TRBV12-2 to TRBJ2-5; the tabulated D call, TRBD2, remains unverified against the DNA. TRBV12-2 is labeled a pseudogene. This CDR3 contains 23 residues. CDR3 nucleotide sequence: TGTGCAAGTCGCTTAGTTCCGTACAGGGGGCCAAGTACCCTAGCGGGGAACCAAGAGACCCAGTACTTC. Residues: CASRLVPYRGPSTLAGNQETQYF.

CDR3 sequence (DNA): TGTGCCAGCAGCAAAAGGGGAACAGGTAATCAGCCCCAGCATTTT. It is translated as CASSKRGTGNQPQHF. The V gene is TRBV21-1, the J gene TRBJ1-5; the D call TRBD1 from the table was never checked on the DNA. TRBV21-1 is designated a pseudogene. The CDR3 contains 15 residues.

Concerning this clone itself: Other nucleotide sequences in the sample specify the same CDR3. The chain has TRBV28 and TRBJ1-1; 8 bases agree with TRBD1. CDR3 length: 15 residues. V shed 6 bases, J shed 0 bases, and the junction held 6 bases outside the gene matches. Germline V CDR1 and CDR2: MDHEN, SYDVKM. CDR3 DNA: TGTGCCAGCAGATACCGACAGGGGATGAACACTGAAGCTTTCTTT. It encodes CASRYRQGMNTEAFF.

The J gene is TRBJ1-4, the V gene TRBV10-3; TRBD1 matches at 7 bases. In germline, CDR1 is ENHRY, CDR2 SYGVKD. Trimming cost V 2 bases and J 3 bases; bases outside gene matches: 3. The CDR3 length is 15 residues. CDR3 residues: CAISEEGAANEKLFF. The CDR3 DNA is TGTGCCATCAGTGAGGAGGGGGCGGCTAATGAAAAACTGTTTTTT.

The rearrangement uses TRBV10-1 and TRBJ2-1; TRBD2 matches at 10 bases. The CDR3 has 16 amino acids. The V gene end was trimmed by 3 bases and the J gene end by 5 bases; junction bases not matched to a gene: 7. Germline assignment: CDR1 WNHNN and CDR2 SYGVQD (reference sequence). The CDR3 DNA is TGCGCCAGCAGTGAACACACTAGCGGGACTCACAATGAGCAGTTCTTC. Protein: CASSEHTSGTHNEQFF.

The chain carries TRBV7-2 and TRBJ2-1; D call uncertain. The CDR3 spans 16 residues. Trimming removed 1 base from V and 6 bases from J, with 16 bases in between. Germline-derived CDR1 and CDR2 are SGHTA and FQGNSA. CDR3 sequence (DNA): TGTGCCAGCAGCTTAGTAAAGGGCTTTTTCGGCAATGAGCAGTTCTTC. Residues: CASSLVKGFFGNEQFF.

Comment on this clone: Compared with germline, one end of the junction differs, possibly owing to a read error. The chain joins TRBV11-2 to TRBJ1-5; possibly TRBD1 for D (5 bases). Germline V gives CDR1 SGHAT, CDR2 FQNNGV. This CDR3 contains 17 residues. CDR3 DNA: TGTACCAGCAGCTTAGTTCGGACAAGAACAATTAATCAGCCCCAGCATTTT. Amino acids: CTSSLVRTRTINQPQHF.

This clone occurred once. Other DNA sequences within the sample encode an identical CDR3. The CDR3 DNA sequence: TGTGCCAGCGGAGGGGGCTACGAGCAGTACTTC. Translated: CASGGGYEQYF. The J gene is TRBJ2-7, the V gene TRBV6-1; TRBD1 or TRBD2 may be the D gene (6 bases each). The length of the CDR3 is 11 residues. The V gene's germline CDR1 is MNHNS and CDR2 SASEGT. Trimming stripped 8 bases from V and 3 bases from J, with 8 bases between.

The CDR3 sequence is CASSEPDRTGESDYEQYF. The CDR3 DNA reads TGTGCCAGCAGTGAACCGGATCGTACAGGGGAATCGGACTACGAGCAGTACTTC. The chain joins TRBV2 to TRBJ2-7; 7 nucleotides match TRBD1. Germline CDR1 reads SNHLY; CDR2 reads FYNNEI. The length of the CDR3 is 18 residues. V lost 2 bases and J lost 3; bases outside the gene matches: 16. Full variable domain (outside the CDR3, taken from reference TRBV2 and TRBJ2-7): EPEVTQTPSHQVTQMGQEVILRCVPISNHLYFYWYRQILGQKVEFLVSFYNNEISEKSEIFDDQFSVERPDGSNFTLKIRSTKLEDSAMYFCASSEPDRTGESDYEQYFGPGTRLTVT.

The chain employs TRBV6-1 and TRBJ2-1; D perhaps matches TRBD2 (5 bases). The CDR3 contains 15 residues. V was clipped by 8 bases and J by 8 bases, with 22 bases between them. Germline values: CDR1 MNHNS, CDR2 SASEGT. CDR3 coding DNA: TGTGCCAGCTTTCAGATAGGGAGCTTTATAGATGAGCAGTTCTTC. Translated: CASFQIGSFIDEQFF.

Written as DNA, the CDR3 is TGTGCCAGCAGTGAACCGACGGGACGGGCCAAAAACATTCAGTACTTC. Translating gives CASSEPTGRAKNIQYF. The chain uses TRBV2 and TRBJ2-4; the D gene could be TRBD1 or TRBD2 (5 bases each). V shed 2 bases and J shed 1 base, with 12 bases lying between them. Germline CDR1 reads SNHLY; CDR2 reads FYNNEI. The CDR3 has 16 amino acids.